The sequence of this T cell receptor beta chain was determined in a study of T-cell memory formation after mild COVID-19. Study-wide results and limits: Shrinking CD4+ clones were chiefly CM and EM; CD8+ ones were chiefly EMRA. Whether day 37 second-wave clones are SARS-CoV-2-specific was not confirmed. Memory from before infection featured some responding clones, which suggests cross-reactive memory joined.

This clonotype was observed at least ten times. Its matching antigen is unknown. TCRdb analysed the 5' RACE reads with MiXCR anew, one entry per CDR3 protein. The table includes 300,000 to 400,000 distinct CDR3 sequences, roughly 13% detected once. Germline V CDR1 and CDR2: SGHRS, YFSETQ. The CDR3 is 14 residues long. V was cut by 1 base and J by 5 bases, with 9 bases left in between. The receptor comes from a man between 18 and 29 years old who had mild COVID-19 (a few samples of this study predate the infection). Cell type and time point are not known. The sequencing sample was made of PBMCs or a T cell subset sorted from them (not recorded which). The chain links TRBV5-1 to TRBJ2-2; possible D gene TRBD1, 6 bases. CDR3 protein: CASSLTGTTGELFF. The CDR3 coding sequence is TGCGCCAGCAGCTTGACAGGGACGACCGGGGAGCTGTTTTTT.